A single T cell receptor (beta chain) is shown here with its context. In the original workflow: Amplified reference gene primers provided the basis for estimating nucleated cell counts. Clones were read by immunoSEQ multiplex PCR, and TCRdb kept only the in-frame ones, dropping some. V, J and clone size were drawn from that table, and D and trimming were deduced from the DNA. The sample has 250,000 to 300,000 clones, approximately 85% seen once. The data are from a study of blood T cell repertoires in COVID-19. Overall study: The study drew acute and convalescent COVID-19 samples from the United States, Italy and Spain. From T cells, B-cell-depleted T cells, or PBMCs came the material, which was cDNA or gDNA.

Germline-derived CDR1 and CDR2 are MNHEY and SVGEGT. The V gene lost 5 bases and the J gene lost 5 bases, with 9 bases spanning the gap. This CDR3 contains 12 residues. This TCR came from a woman aged 30 to 39 who had recovered from COVID-19. Sequencing used PBMCs or T cells enriched from blood (not recorded which). The J gene is TRBJ2-5, the V gene TRBV6-2 or TRBV6-3; D call uncertain. This CDR3 reads CASSQTLETQYF. CDR3 bases: TGTGCCAGCAGTCAAACTTTGGAGACCCAGTACTTC.